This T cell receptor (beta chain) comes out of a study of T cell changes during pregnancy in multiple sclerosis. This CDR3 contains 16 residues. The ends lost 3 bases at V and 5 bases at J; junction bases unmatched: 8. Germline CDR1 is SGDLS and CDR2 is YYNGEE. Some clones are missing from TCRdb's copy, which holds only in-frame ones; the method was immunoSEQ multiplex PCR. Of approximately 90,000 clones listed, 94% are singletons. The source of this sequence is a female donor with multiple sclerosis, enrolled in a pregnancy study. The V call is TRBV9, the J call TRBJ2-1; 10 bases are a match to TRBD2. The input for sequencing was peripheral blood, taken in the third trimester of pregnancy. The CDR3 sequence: CASSGPLAGANNEQFF. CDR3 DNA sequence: TGTGCCAGCAGCGGTCCCCTAGCGGGAGCCAACAATGAGCAGTTCTTC.